Here is one TCR beta chain with its context. In the authors' workflow: Amplified reference gene primers provided the basis for estimating nucleated cell counts. Assay: immunoSEQ multiplex PCR; the TCRdb copy retains only in-frame clones and omits some. V and J calls and clone size come straight from that table; D and trimming were deduced from the DNA. The repertoire holds some 150,000 clones, with approximately 84% as singletons. The sample is drawn from a study of blood T cell repertoires in COVID-19. On the study more broadly: Whether acute or convalescent, the COVID-19 samples came from the United States, Italy and Spain. Sources were T cells, B-cell-depleted T cells, or PBMCs; the material itself was cDNA or gDNA.

Germline CDR1 is LNHDA and CDR2 is SQIVND (reference sequence). The CDR3 spans 14 residues. Between the trimmed V and J ends, which lost 5 bases and 3 bases, there was a span of 10 bases. The receptor was isolated from a man between 65 and 85 years old with acute or convalescent COVID-19. The V call is TRBV19, the J call TRBJ2-2; D unclear. Material for sequencing was peripheral blood. CDR3 DNA: TGTGCCAGTAGTGAGCACAGTGACACCGGGGAGCTGTTTTTT. The encoded protein is CASSEHSDTGELFF.